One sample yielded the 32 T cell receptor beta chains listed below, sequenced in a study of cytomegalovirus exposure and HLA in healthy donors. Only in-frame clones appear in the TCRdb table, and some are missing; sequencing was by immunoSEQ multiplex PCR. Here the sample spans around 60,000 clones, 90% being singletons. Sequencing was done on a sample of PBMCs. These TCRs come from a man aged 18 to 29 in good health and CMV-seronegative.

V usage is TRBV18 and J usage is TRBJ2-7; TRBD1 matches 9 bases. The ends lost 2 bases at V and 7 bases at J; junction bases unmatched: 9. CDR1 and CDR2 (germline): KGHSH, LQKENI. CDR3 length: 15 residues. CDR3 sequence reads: CASSPIGTGTGEQYF. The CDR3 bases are TGTGCCAGCTCACCAATTGGGACAGGGACTGGGGAGCAGTACTTC.

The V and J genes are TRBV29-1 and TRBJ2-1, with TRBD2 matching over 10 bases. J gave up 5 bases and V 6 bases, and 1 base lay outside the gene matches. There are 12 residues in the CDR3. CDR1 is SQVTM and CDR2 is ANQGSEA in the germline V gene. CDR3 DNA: TGCAGCGTAGCGGGAGGGGACAATGAGCAGTTCTTC. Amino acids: CSVAGGDNEQFF.

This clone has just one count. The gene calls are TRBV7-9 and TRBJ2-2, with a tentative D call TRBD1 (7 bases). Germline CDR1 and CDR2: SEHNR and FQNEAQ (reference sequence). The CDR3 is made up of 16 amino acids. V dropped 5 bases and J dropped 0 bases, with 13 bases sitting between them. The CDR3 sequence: CASSPPGGTNTGELFF. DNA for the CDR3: TGTGCCAGCAGCCCCCCAGGGGGGACGAACACCGGGGAGCTGTTTTTT.

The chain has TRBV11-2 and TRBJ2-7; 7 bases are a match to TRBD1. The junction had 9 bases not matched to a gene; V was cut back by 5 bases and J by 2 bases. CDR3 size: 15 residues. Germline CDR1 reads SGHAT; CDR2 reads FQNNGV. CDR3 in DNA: TGTGCCAGCAGCCCCAGGACAGGAACCCCCTACGAGCAGTACTTC. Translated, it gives CASSPRTGTPYEQYF. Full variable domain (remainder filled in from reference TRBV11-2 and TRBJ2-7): EAGVAQSPRYKIIEKRQSVAFWCNPISGHATLYWYQQILGQGPKLLIQFQNNGVVDDSQLPKDRFSAERLKGVDSTLKIQPAKLEDSAVYLCASSPRTGTPYEQYFGPGTRLTVT.

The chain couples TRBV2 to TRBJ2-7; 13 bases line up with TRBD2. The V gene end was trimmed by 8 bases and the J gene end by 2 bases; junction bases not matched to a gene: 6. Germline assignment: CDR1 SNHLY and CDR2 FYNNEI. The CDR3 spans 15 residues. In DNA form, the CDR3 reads TGTGCCAGCTCTCGACTAGCGGGAGGACCCTACGAGCAGTACTTC. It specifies CASSRLAGGPYEQYF.

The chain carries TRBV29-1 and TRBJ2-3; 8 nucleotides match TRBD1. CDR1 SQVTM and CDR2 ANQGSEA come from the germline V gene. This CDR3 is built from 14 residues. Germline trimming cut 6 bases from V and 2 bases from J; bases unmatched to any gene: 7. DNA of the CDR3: TGCAGCGTGTCCAGGACAGGGAACACAGATACGCAGTATTTT. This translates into CSVSRTGNTDTQYF.

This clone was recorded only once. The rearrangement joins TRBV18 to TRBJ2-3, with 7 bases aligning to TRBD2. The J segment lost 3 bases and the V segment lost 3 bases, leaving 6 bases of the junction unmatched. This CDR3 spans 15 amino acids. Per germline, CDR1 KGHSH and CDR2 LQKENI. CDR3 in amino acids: CASSPQRDLTDTQYF. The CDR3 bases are TGTGCCAGCTCACCCCAGCGGGATTTGACAGATACGCAGTATTTT.

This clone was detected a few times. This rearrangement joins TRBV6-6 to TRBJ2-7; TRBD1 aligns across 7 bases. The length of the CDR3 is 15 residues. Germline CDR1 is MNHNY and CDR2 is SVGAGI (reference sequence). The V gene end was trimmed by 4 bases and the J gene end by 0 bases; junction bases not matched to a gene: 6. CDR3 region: CASSLAGTASYEQYF. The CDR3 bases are TGTGCCAGCAGTTTAGCCGGGACAGCCTCCTACGAGCAGTACTTC.

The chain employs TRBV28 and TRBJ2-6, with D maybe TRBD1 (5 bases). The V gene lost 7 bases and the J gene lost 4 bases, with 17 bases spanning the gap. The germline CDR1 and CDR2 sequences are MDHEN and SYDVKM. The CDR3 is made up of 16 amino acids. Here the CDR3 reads CASTPLPQAGANVLTF. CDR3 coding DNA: TGTGCCAGCACCCCTCTTCCACAGGCCGGGGCCAACGTCCTGACTTTC.

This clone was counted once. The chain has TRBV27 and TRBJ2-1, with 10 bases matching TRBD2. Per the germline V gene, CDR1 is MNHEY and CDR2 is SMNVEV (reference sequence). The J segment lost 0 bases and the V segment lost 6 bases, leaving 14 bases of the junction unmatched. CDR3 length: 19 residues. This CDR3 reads CASSPLRLAGTSSYNEQFF. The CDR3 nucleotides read TGTGCCAGCAGCCCACTCCGACTAGCGGGTACGAGCTCCTACAATGAGCAGTTCTTC.

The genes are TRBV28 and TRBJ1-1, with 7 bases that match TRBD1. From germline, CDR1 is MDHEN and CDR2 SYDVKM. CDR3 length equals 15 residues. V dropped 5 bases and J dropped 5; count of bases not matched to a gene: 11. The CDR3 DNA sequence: TGTGCCAGCAGTCGAACAGGGGTTCGATCAACTGAAGCTTTCTTT. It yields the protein CASSRTGVRSTEAFF.

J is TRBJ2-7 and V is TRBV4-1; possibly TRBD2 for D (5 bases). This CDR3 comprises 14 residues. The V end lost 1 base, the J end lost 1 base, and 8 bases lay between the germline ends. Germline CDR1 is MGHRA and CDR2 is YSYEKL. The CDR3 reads CASSQAGKSYEQYF. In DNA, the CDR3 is TGCGCCAGCAGCCAAGCGGGAAAGTCCTACGAGCAGTACTTC.

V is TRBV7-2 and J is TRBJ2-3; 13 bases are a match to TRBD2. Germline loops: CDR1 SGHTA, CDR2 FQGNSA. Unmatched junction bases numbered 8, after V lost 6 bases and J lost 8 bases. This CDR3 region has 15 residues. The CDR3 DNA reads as TGTGCCAGCAGTCCGCCGGGACTAGCGGGGTCTACGCAGTATTTT. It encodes CASSPPGLAGSTQYF.

CDR3 nucleotides: TGTGCCAGCAGTTTAGTCGGGAGTAAAACCGGGGAGCTGTTTTTT. Protein sequence: CASSLVGSKTGELFF. The chain carries TRBV28 and TRBJ2-2, with D possibly TRBD2 on 6 matching bases. The length of the CDR3 is 15 residues. V lost 2 bases, J lost 5 bases, and 12 bases lay in between. Germline lookup yields CDR1 MDHEN and CDR2 SYDVKM. The full variable domain, its missing parts supplied by reference TRBV28 and TRBJ2-2, is DVKVTQSSRYLVKRTGEKVFLECVQDMDHENMFWYRQDPGLGLRLIYFSYDVKMKEKGDIPEGYSVSREKKERFSLILESASTNQTSMYLCASSLVGSKTGELFFGEGSRLTVL.

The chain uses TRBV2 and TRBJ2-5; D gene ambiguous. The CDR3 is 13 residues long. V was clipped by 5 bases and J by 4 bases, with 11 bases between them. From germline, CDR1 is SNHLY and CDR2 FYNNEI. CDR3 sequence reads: CASSYTELETQYF. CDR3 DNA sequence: TGTGCCAGCAGTTATACAGAACTAGAGACCCAGTACTTC.

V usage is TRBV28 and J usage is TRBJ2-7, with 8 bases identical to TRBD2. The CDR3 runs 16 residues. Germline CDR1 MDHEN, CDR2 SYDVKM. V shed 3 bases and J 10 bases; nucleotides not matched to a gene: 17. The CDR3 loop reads CASSLGPVAGPSRQYF. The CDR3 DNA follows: TGTGCCAGCAGTTTGGGTCCAGTAGCGGGACCTTCAAGACAGTACTTC.

CDR3 coding DNA: TGTGCCAGCAGCTTCCGACAGGGGGTTCGATGGGATACGCAGTATTTT. It translates to CASSFRQGVRWDTQYF. The gene calls are TRBV7-9 and TRBJ2-3, with 9 positions matching TRBD1. The length of the CDR3 is 16 residues. V shed 3 bases and J 6 bases; nucleotides not matched to a gene: 10. Germline lookup yields CDR1 SEHNR and CDR2 FQNEAQ (reference sequence). The full variable domain, with the rest looked up from reference TRBV7-9 and TRBJ2-3, is DTGVSQNPRHKITKRGQNVTFRCDPISEHNRLYWYRQTLGQGPEFLTYFQNEAQLEKSRLLSDRFSAERPKGSFSTLEIQRTEQGDSAMYLCASSFRQGVRWDTQYFGPGTRLTVL.

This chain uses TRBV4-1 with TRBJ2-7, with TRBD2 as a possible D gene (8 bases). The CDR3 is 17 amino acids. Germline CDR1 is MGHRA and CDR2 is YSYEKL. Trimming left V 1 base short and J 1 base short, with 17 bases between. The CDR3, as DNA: TGCGCCAGCAGCCAAGGTCATAGCGGGACAGCTTCCTACGAGCAGTACTTC. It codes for CASSQGHSGTASYEQYF.

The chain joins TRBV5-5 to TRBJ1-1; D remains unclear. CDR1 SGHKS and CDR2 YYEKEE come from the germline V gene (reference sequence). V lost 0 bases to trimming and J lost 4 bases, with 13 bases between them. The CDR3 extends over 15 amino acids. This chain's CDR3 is CASSLAKTVGTEAFF. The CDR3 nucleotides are TGTGCCAGCAGCTTGGCGAAAACTGTCGGCACTGAAGCTTTCTTT.

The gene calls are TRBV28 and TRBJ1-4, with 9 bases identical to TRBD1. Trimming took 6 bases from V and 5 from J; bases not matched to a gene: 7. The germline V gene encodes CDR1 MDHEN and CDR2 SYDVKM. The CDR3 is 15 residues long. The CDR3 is CASSLGGTGNEKLFF. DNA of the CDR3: TGTGCCAGCAGCCTGGGCGGGACAGGGAATGAAAAACTGTTTTTT.

This CDR3 reads CASSPVPGTSSFF. CDR3 nucleotides: TGTGCCAGCAGCCCGGTCCCCGGGACTAGCAGCTTCTTC. This sequence joins TRBV14 and TRBJ2-1; 9 positions agree with TRBD2. With V trimmed by 4 bases and J by 16 bases, 11 bases remained unmatched. Per the germline V gene, CDR1 is SGHDN and CDR2 is FVKESK. CDR3 length: 13 amino acids.

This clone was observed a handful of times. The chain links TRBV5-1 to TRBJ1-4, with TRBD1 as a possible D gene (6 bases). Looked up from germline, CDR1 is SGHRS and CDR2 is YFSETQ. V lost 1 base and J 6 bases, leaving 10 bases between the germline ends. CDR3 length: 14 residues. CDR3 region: CASSLSGDDEKLFF. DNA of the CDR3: TGCGCCAGCAGCTTGTCAGGGGATGATGAAAAACTGTTTTTT.

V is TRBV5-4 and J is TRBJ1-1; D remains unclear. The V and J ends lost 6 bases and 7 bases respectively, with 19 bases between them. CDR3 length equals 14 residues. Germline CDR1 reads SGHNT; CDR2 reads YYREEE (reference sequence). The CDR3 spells CASMLYLETDEAFF. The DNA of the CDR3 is TGTGCCAGCATGTTATATCTGGAGACCGATGAAGCTTTCTTT.

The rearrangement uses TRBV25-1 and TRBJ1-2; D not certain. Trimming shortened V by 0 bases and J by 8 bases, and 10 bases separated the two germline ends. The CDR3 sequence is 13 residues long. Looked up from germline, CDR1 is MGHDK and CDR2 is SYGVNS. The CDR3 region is CASSEYGKRGYTF. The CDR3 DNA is TGTGCCAGCAGTGAATACGGAAAGCGGGGCTACACCTTC.

The CDR3 is CAISEAALAGGNYEQYF. In DNA, the CDR3 is TGTGCCATCAGTGAGGCGGCCCTAGCGGGAGGGAACTACGAGCAGTACTTC. The rearrangement links TRBV10-3 to TRBJ2-7; 12 positions agree with TRBD2. CDR3 length: 17 amino acids. Germline trimming cut 2 bases from V and 3 bases from J; bases unmatched to any gene: 8. Germline V gene data show CDR1 as ENHRY and CDR2 as SYGVKD.

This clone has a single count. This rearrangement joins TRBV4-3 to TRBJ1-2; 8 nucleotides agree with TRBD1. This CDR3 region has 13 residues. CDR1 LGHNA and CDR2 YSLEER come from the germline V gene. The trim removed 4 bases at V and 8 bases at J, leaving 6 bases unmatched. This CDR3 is CASSPPGGTGYTF. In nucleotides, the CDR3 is TGCGCCAGCAGCCCCCCAGGGGGCACGGGCTACACCTTC.

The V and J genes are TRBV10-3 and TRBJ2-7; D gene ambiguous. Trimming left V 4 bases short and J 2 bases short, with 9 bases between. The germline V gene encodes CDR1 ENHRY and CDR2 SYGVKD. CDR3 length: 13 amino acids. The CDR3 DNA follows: TGTGCCATCAGTGGGCGGAATCCCTACGAGCAGTACTTC. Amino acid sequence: CAISGRNPYEQYF.

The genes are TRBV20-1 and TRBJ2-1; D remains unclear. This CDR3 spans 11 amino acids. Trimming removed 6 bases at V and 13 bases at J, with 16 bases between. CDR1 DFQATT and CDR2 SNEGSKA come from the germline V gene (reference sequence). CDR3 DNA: TGCAGTGCCTACCTAGAAGCGAGTCAGTTCTTC. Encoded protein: CSAYLEASQFF.

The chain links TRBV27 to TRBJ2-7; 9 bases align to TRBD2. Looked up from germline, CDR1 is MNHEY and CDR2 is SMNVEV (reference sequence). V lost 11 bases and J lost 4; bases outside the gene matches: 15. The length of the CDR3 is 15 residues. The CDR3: CAFRGLAGRWYEQYF. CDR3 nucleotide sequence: TGTGCCTTTCGGGGCCTAGCGGGAAGGTGGTACGAGCAGTACTTC.

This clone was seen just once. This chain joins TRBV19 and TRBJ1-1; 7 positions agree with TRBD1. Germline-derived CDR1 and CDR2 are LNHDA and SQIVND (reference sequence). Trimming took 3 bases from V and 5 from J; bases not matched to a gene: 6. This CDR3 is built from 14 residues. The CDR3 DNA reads TGTGCCAGTAGTATGAAGGGGGCTGCGACTGAAGCTTTCTTT. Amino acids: CASSMKGAATEAFF.

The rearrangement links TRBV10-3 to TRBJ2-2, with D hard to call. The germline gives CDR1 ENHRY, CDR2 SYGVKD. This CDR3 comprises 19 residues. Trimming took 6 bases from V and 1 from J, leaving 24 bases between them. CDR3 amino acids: CAISETTSWSTGNTGELFF. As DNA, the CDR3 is TGTGCCATCAGCGAAACCACTTCGTGGTCTACTGGGAACACCGGGGAGCTGTTTTTT.

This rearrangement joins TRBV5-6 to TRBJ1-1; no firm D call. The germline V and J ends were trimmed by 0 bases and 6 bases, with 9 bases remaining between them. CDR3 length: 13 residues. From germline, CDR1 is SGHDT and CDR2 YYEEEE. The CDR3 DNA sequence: TGTGCCAGCAGCTTGGGGCTGAGCGCTGAAGCTTTCTTT. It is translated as CASSLGLSAEAFF.